The T cell receptor (beta chain) under discussion was sequenced for a study of T cells in narcolepsy (dated by TCRdb to the late 2010s). A note on the overall study: Patients with narcolepsy type 1 or type 2 (NT1, NT2) were enrolled in the study together with healthy control donors. The study used TCR Vbeta sequencing to track clonotypes in blood and CSF while looking for autoreactive T cells in narcolepsy patients that target self-antigens of hypocretin neurons (hypocretin, TRIB2). Broader findings and caveats from the paper: Numbers of sequenced blood memory CD4+ clonotypes were comparable, averaging around 40,000 in patients and around 30,000 in controls. Autoreactive clonotypes were reported to be detected serially in the blood of the same patients and of different patients, but not in the blood of healthy controls. HCRT-specific and TRIB2-specific autoreactive clonotypes were highlighted in plots that compared CD4+ T cell clonotypes in CSF versus blood from the same patient. No sequences matching autoreactive T cell clones were present in some of the blood memory CD4+ repertoires from patients and controls.

Libraries were constructed by the immunoSEQ multiplex PCR assay. TCRdb's version of the immuneACCESS table is confined to in-frame rearrangements and falls short of the full clone set. An unresolved V gene accounts for under half of the shortfall where checked; the remainder is of unknown origin. The sample yields over 10,000 clones; approximately 88% were counted once. 1.5% to 2% of the sample is taken by the ten largest. Concerning this clone: Its recognized antigen is unknown. Per-nucleotide qualities are absent, and no much larger clonotype sits a single base away.

For TCR Vbeta sequencing, memory CD4+ T cells were sorted ex vivo from the peripheral blood of both healthy controls and narcolepsy patients. The TCR was taken from a human donor with narcolepsy. The sample taken for sequencing was CD45RA- memory CD4+ T cells from PBMCs. The sample's cell subset or site, from its label and the paper: memory T cells sorted ex vivo from peripheral blood.

Here the CDR3 is given as CASSYTPGQGSNTIYF. DNA sequence: TGTGCCAGCAGTTACACACCGGGACAGGGGTCAAACACCATATATTTT. The chain was built from TRBV6-6 and TRBJ1-3; 10 bases in the middle match TRBD1. Trimmed from V: 2 bases; trimmed from J: 6 bases; junction bases lacking a gene match: 7. CDR1 and CDR2 are read off the germline V gene (reference sequence) as MNHNY and SVGAGI. The CDR3 covers 16 residues, taking in both the cysteine and the phenylalanine. Solely the CDR3 DNA is kept, with 48 bases framed from the first base.